The sequence of this TCR beta chain was determined in a study of tumor-infiltrating lymphocytes in oesophageal squamous cell carcinoma. The CDR3 totals 16 residues. Germline V gene sequence: CDR1 SGHVS, CDR2 FQNEAQ. V lost 3 bases, J lost 4 bases, and 3 bases stayed unmatched. TCRdb fed the PCR reads into MiXCR, producing one record per CDR3 protein. The table shows about 19,000 distinct CDR3 sequences, with roughly 41% occurring only once. This sequence originates from a male donor with esophageal squamous cell carcinoma. The sequenced material came from esophageal tumor tissue. V and J are TRBV7-8 and TRBJ2-5; 15 nucleotides match TRBD2. The CDR3 loop is CASSFPGLAGGETQYF. Written as DNA, the CDR3 is TGTGCCAGCAGCTTCCCGGGACTAGCGGGAGGAGAGACCCAGTACTTC.